Listed below are T cell receptor beta chains from one sample, sequenced in a study of spatial heterogeneity in lung cancer. One entry per CDR3 protein results from TCRdb running MiXCR on the 5' RACE reads. Among some 100,000 distinct CDR3 sequences listed, about 12% were seen once. This specimen was PBMCs, taken at surgery. The receptor source for this set is a male donor with early-stage non-small cell lung cancer. The CDR3 runs from the conserved cysteine through the conserved F or W. D genes are given only for firm matches. Clone sizes are given selectively: once, few, many, or a class where the clone is expanded.

D	size	length	V	J	CDR3	DNA
-	-	17	TRBV5-1	TRBJ2-1	CASSLVIGSGSYNEQFF	TGCGCCAGCAGCTTGGTAATTGGTAGTGGGTCCTACAATGAGCAGTTCTTC
-	-	16	TRBV23-1	TRBJ1-2	CASSQSGPIFFYGYTF	TGCGCCAGCAGTCAATCGGGGCCTATATTCTTTTATGGCTACACCTTC
-	-	12	TRBV18	TRBJ2-1	CASSQSGGEQFF	TGTGCCAGCTCACAGTCCGGGGGTGAGCAGTTCTTC
TRBD2	many	14	TRBV6-2/TRBV6-3	TRBJ2-1	CATRPSGVRNEQFF	TGTGCCACCCGCCCTAGCGGGGTACGGAATGAGCAGTTCTTC
-	-	11	TRBV29-1	TRBJ2-7	CSVEGIGEQYF	TGCAGCGTTGAAGGGATCGGCGAGCAGTACTTC
-	few	13	TRBV28	TRBJ1-1	CASSLPPDSEAFF	TGTGCCAGCAGTTTACCCCCGGACAGTGAAGCTTTCTTT
-	-	13	TRBV6-6	TRBJ1-5	CASNGGGNQPQHF	TGTGCCAGCAACGGGGGCGGCAATCAGCCCCAGCATTTT
-	-	13	TRBV2	TRBJ1-2	CASSFPRESGYTF	TGTGCCAGCAGTTTTCCCAGGGAATCGGGCTACACCTTC
TRBD2	few	18	TRBV6-2/TRBV6-3	TRBJ2-3	CASSYSTSGGHSTDTQYF	TGTGCCAGCAGTTACTCTACTAGCGGGGGCCATAGCACAGATACGCAGTATTTT
TRBD2	many	15	TRBV10-3	TRBJ2-7	CAITASGRAPHEQYF	TGTGCCATCACCGCTAGCGGGAGGGCTCCCCACGAGCAGTACTTC
TRBD2	few	15	TRBV3-1	TRBJ2-7	CASSQGSGGEYEQYF	TGTGCCAGCAGCCAAGGAAGCGGGGGCGAATACGAGCAGTACTTC
TRBD2	-	14	TRBV29-1	TRBJ2-3	CSVAGTSDPDTQYF	TGCAGCGTGGCCGGGACTAGCGACCCGGATACGCAGTATTTT
TRBD2	few	14	TRBV7-3	TRBJ2-7	CASSPGLVPYEQYF	TGTGCCAGCAGCCCTGGACTAGTTCCCTACGAGCAGTACTTC
-	-	15	TRBV12-3/TRBV12-4	TRBJ2-1	CASSPQGSSYNEQFF	TGTGCCAGCAGTCCCCAGGGGAGCTCCTACAATGAGCAGTTCTTC
-	few	13	TRBV7-9	TRBJ1-1	CASSLVGDTEAFF	TGTGCCAGCAGCTTAGTAGGGGACACTGAAGCTTTCTTT
-	few	13	TRBV7-3	TRBJ2-1	CASSPGSNNEQFF	TGTGCCAGCAGCCCAGGTTCCAACAATGAGCAGTTCTTC
TRBD1	-	16	TRBV5-5	TRBJ1-1	CASRRQGHGVNTEAFF	TGTGCCAGCAGGAGACAGGGCCATGGGGTGAACACTGAAGCTTTCTTT
-	-	14	TRBV20-1	TRBJ2-7	CSSLIAGRDYEQYF	TGCAGTTCTTTAATTGCTGGGAGAGACTACGAGCAGTACTTC
-	many	12	TRBV7-9	TRBJ1-2	CASSLEGYGYTF	TGTGCCAGCAGCTTAGAAGGATATGGCTACACCTTC
-	-	15	TRBV7-3	TRBJ2-6	CASSLSTPPVNVLTF	TGTGCCAGCAGCTTATCGACTCCCCCCGTGAACGTCCTGACTTTC
TRBD1	-	14	TRBV20-1	TRBJ2-1	CSATDRRNNHEQFF	TGCAGTGCAACGGACAGGCGAAATAATCATGAGCAGTTCTTC
TRBD2	many	16	TRBV28	TRBJ2-1	CATLGGGSSSYNEQFF	TGTGCCACCCTTGGGGGGGGATCGAGCTCCTACAATGAGCAGTTCTTC
-	-	14	TRBV10-3	TRBJ2-7	CAISESGDGYEQYF	TGTGCCATCAGTGAGTCAGGGGACGGATACGAGCAGTACTTC
-	-	12	TRBV2	TRBJ1-6	CAIHREGSPLHF	TGTGCCATACACAGGGAAGGTTCACCCCTCCACTTT
-	-	15	TRBV5-1	TRBJ1-1	CASSLEGRSHAEAFF	TGCGCCAGCAGCTTGGAGGGCAGGTCGCACGCTGAAGCTTTCTTT
TRBD1	-	14	TRBV7-2	TRBJ1-5	CASSKTGENQPQHF	TGTGCCAGCAGCAAGACAGGGGAGAATCAGCCCCAGCATTTT
-	few	14	TRBV27	TRBJ2-3	CASSLLTSTDTQYF	TGTGCCAGCAGTCTCCTAACTAGCACAGATACGCAGTATTTT
-	few	13	TRBV3-1	TRBJ1-1	CASSQESPGFVFF	TGTGCCAGCAGCCAAGAATCGCCAGGTTTCGTTTTCTTT
-	few	13	TRBV30	TRBJ1-2	CAWRRAVLDGYTF	TGTGCCTGGAGGAGGGCGGTCTTGGATGGCTACACCTTC
-	few	14	TRBV7-8	TRBJ1-5	CASSLPAGNQPQHF	TGTGCCAGCAGCTTACCGGCCGGCAATCAGCCCCAGCATTTT
-	many	15	TRBV5-1	TRBJ1-5	CASSLEAGPNQPQHF	TGCGCCAGCAGCTTGGAGGCAGGTCCTAATCAGCCCCAGCATTTT
-	-	15	TRBV29-1	TRBJ2-3	CSVVGGGEGPDTQYF	TGCAGCGTTGTAGGAGGGGGCGAGGGCCCAGATACGCAGTATTTT
-	few	13	TRBV5-6	TRBJ2-5	CASSPGLTETQYF	TGTGCCAGCAGCCCCGGACTAACAGAGACCCAGTACTTC